The present entry profiles one TCR beta chain with its context. The sample comes from a study of OX40 agonist ivuxolimab in advanced cancers. Background on the study: Patients were treated with intravenous ivuxolimab, dosed at 0.01 to 10 mg/kg and infused every 2 weeks.

The assay was immunoSEQ multiplex PCR, and TCRdb's table has in-frame clones only and misses some. The table includes roughly 41,000 clones, 90% to 95% detected once. The CDR3 spans 16 residues. The trim removed 0 bases at V and 6 bases at J, leaving 11 bases unmatched. Per germline, CDR1 SGHRS and CDR2 YFSETQ. The source of this sequence is an adult with an advanced solid tumor such as melanoma, head and neck, liver or kidney cancer. The sample was CD4+ or CD8+ T cells sorted from blood, taken in a trial of the OX40 agonist ivuxolimab. V gene TRBV5-1 combines with J gene TRBJ2-7; TRBD2 matches 8 bases. The chain's CDR3 is CASSLGPGLVFREQYF. CDR3 DNA sequence: TGCGCCAGCAGCTTGGGACCGGGACTAGTATTTCGCGAGCAGTACTTC.